The rows below give T cell receptor beta chains drawn from one sample of a study of T cell changes during pregnancy in multiple sclerosis. Libraries were prepared by immunoSEQ multiplex PCR; TCRdb keeps only in-frame clonotypes and omits some of them. The table lists 75,000 to 85,000 clones, 85% to 95% of them singletons, with 2.5% in the top ten. This specimen was peripheral blood, taken in the second trimester of pregnancy. The receptors come from a female donor with multiple sclerosis, enrolled in a pregnancy study. The CDR3 runs from the conserved cysteine through the conserved F or W. The D gene is left open where the match is weak.

d_call	v_call	j_call	cdr3_aa
.	TRBV30	TRBJ1-1	CAWDSLNTEAFF
TRBD1	TRBV7-9	TRBJ1-2	CASSYSTGHYGYTF
.	TRBV9	TRBJ1-5	CASSVGGLSNQPQHF
TRBD1	TRBV7-6	TRBJ2-7	CASSYDRETYEQYF
TRBD1	TRBV6-1	TRBJ1-2	CASSTPGTGYGYTF
.	TRBV28	TRBJ2-7	CASIAPSGGEQYF
TRBD2	TRBV5-8	TRBJ2-1	CASSLGLAGFNEQFF
.	TRBV2	TRBJ1-2	CASSEPAGDYGYTF
.	TRBV27	TRBJ2-1	CASSSFGEQFF
TRBD2	TRBV12-5	TRBJ2-3	CASGAGTSSTDTQYF
TRBD1	TRBV29-1	TRBJ1-1	CSAEQGGTEAFF
.	TRBV5-6	TRBJ2-7	CASSWTLRDYEQYF
TRBD1	TRBV6-5	TRBJ1-2	CASSSGTANYGYTF
.	TRBV11-2	TRBJ2-5	CASSLVLAEETQYF
TRBD1	TRBV5-1	TRBJ1-2	CASSSSLGTGYGYTF
TRBD1	TRBV5-1	TRBJ1-1	CASSLQGSNTEAFF
TRBD2	TRBV6-5	TRBJ2-7	CASSYSGGLTYEQYF
TRBD2	TRBV28	TRBJ2-3	CASRPGRGGLTDTQYF
TRBD1	TRBV27	TRBJ1-3	CASPSPRTGPLSGNTIYF
TRBD1	TRBV28	TRBJ2-7	CASSPRTGDYEQYF
.	TRBV5-1	TRBJ2-2	CASSSRGRGNTGELFF
.	TRBV4-1	TRBJ2-3	CASSQYPRRQYF
.	TRBV5-6	TRBJ1-6	CASSSSGSPLHF
TRBD2	TRBV6-5	TRBJ2-1	CASRAGEINEQFF
TRBD1	TRBV5-6	TRBJ1-6	CASSLTGGNSPLHF
.	TRBV20-1	TRBJ2-4	CSPTSGDIQYF
.	TRBV20-1	TRBJ2-5	CSARIGETQYF
.	TRBV6-1	TRBJ1-5	CASSEAPQSNQPQHF
.	TRBV5-6	TRBJ1-5	CASRPWGGSNQPQHF
TRBD1	TRBV6-6	TRBJ1-1	CASSPSGTGNGAFF
TRBD1	TRBV2	TRBJ1-6	CASRDRENSPLHF
.	TRBV11-3	TRBJ2-5	CASSSGRGGFRETQYF
TRBD1	TRBV6-4	TRBJ2-2	CASSPRTKGAAGELFF
.	TRBV10-3	TRBJ1-4	CAISDGAGDEKLFF
.	TRBV4-1	TRBJ2-3	CASSQDWDSYTDTQYF
TRBD1	TRBV25-1	TRBJ2-1	CASSAGDRGLNNEQFF
.	TRBV29-1	TRBJ2-7	CSGGDGSYEQYF